This T cell receptor (beta chain) was sequenced during a study of cytomegalovirus exposure and HLA in healthy donors. Whole-study results and caveats: The authors enumerated roughly 160 TCR beta chains as linked to cytomegalovirus.

PCR amplification relied on 60 Vbeta primers (plus 13 Jbeta primers). The assay was immunoSEQ multiplex PCR, and TCRdb's table has in-frame clones only and misses some. The sample holds about 120,000 clones, over 60% seen once. Comment on this clone: The antigen is not known.

Germline-derived CDR1 and CDR2 are MNHEY and SVGAGI. V lost 2 bases, J lost 8 bases, and 9 bases stayed unmatched. This CDR3 is 15 amino acids long. The sequencing input was PBMCs. This clonotype originated in a man in his late teens or twenties in good health and CMV-seronegative. The chain couples TRBV6-5 to TRBJ2-4; 7 positions agree with TRBD1. The CDR3 DNA is TGTGCCAGCAGTTACACGGGACAGTACTATGACATTCAGTACTTC. The encoded protein is CASSYTGQYYDIQYF.